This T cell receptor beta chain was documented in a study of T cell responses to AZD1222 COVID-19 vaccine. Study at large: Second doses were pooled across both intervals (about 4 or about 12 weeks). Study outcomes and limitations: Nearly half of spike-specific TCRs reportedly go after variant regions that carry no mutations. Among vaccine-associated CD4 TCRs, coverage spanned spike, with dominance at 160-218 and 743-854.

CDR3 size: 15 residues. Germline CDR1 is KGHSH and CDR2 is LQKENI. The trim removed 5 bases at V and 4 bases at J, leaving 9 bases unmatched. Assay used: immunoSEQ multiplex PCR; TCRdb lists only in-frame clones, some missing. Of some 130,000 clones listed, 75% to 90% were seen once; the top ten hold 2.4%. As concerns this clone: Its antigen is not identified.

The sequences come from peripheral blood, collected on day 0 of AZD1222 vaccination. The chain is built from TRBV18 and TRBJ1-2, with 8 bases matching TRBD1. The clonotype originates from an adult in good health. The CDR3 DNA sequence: TGTGCCAGCTCAACTACAGGGGGATCGGGCTATGGCTACACCTTC. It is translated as CASSTTGGSGYGYTF.